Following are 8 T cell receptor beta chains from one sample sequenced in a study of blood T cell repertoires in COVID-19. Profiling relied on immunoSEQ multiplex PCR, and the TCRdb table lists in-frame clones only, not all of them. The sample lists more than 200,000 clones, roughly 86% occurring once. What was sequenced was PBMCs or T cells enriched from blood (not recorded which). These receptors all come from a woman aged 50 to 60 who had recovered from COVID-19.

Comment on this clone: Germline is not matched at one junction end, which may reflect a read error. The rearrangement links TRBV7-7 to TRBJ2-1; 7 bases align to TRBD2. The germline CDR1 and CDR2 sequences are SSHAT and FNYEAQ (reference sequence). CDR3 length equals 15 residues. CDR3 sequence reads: CASSLLLAAYNEQFF. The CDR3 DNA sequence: TGTGCTAGCAGCCTCCTTCTAGCGGCCTACAATGAGCAGTTCTTC.

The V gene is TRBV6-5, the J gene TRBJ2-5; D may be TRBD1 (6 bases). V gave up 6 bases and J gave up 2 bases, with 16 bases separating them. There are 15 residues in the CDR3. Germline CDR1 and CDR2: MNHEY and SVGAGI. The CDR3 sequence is CASSAAGTTQETQYF. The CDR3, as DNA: TGTGCCAGCAGCGCAGCCGGGACAACGCAAGAGACCCAGTACTTC.

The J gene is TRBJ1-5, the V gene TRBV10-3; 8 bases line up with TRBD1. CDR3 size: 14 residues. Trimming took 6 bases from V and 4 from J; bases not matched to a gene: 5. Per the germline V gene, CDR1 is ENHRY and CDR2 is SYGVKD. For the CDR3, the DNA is TGTGCCATCAGCATCACAGGGGGGAATCAGCCCCAGCATTTT. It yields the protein CAISITGGNQPQHF.

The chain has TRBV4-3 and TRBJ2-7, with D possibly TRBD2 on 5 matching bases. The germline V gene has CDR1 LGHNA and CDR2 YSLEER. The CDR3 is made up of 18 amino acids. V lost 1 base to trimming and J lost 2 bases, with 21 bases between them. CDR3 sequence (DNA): TGCGCCAGCAGCCAAGGACTCAGATTAATTGACTACCCCTACGAGCAGTACTTC. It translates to CASSQGLRLIDYPYEQYF.

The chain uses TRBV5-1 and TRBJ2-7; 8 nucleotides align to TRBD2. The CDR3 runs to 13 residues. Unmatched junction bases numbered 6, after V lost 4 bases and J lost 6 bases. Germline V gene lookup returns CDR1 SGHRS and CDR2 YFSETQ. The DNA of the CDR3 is TGCGCCAGCAGCCGGGAGGGAACGAGCGAGCAGTACTTC. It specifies CASSREGTSEQYF.

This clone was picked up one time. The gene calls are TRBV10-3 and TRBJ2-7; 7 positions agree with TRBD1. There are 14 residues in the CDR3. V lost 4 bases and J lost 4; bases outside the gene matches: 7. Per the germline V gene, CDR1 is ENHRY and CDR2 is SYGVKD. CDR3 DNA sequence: TGTGCCATCAGTGGATTCGGACAGGCTTACGAGCAGTACTTC. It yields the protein CAISGFGQAYEQYF.

The CDR3 DNA reads as TGTGCCAGCAGCCCGGACTCTAGCGGGAGGGGTGGGACCCAGTACTTC. Amino acids: CASSPDSSGRGGTQYF. The rearrangement links TRBV3-1 (or the pseudogene TRBV3-2) to TRBJ2-5; 12 nucleotides match TRBD2. In germline, CDR1 is LGHDT, CDR2 YNNKEL (reference sequence). The ends lost 4 bases at V and 7 bases at J; junction bases unmatched: 10. This CDR3 is built from 16 residues.

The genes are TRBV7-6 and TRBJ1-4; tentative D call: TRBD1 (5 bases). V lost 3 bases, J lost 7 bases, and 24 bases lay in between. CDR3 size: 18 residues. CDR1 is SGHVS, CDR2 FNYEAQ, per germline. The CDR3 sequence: CASSFPRGGGRLVEKLFF. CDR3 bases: TGTGCCAGCAGCTTCCCCCGGGGGGGTGGACGATTAGTTGAAAAACTGTTTTTT.